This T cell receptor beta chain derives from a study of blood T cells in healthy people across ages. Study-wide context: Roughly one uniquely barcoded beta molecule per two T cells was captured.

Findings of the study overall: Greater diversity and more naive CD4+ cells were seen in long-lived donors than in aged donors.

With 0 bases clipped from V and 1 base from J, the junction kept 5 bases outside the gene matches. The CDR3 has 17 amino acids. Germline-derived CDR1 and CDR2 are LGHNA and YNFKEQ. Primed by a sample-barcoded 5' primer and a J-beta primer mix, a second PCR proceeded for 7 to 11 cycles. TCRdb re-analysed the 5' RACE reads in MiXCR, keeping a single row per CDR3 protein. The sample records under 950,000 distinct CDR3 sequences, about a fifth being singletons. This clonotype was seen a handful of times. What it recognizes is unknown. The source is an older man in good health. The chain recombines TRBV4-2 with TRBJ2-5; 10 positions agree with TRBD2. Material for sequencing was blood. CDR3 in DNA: TGTGCCAGCAGCCAAGATGAGCGGGGGGGCGTCCAAGAGACCCAGTACTTC. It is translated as CASSQDERGGVQETQYF.